This TCR beta chain was sequenced during a study of response to subunit inactivated influenza vaccine. Findings and limits, study-wide: Authors suggested each seasonal influenza vaccination recruits few new T cells.

This CDR3 comprises 17 residues. One entry per CDR3 protein results from TCRdb running MiXCR on the RT-PCR reads. This repertoire shows hundreds of thousands of distinct CDR3 sequences, less than 20% found once; its top ten account for approximately 11%. This clonotype was found a few times. Antigen: not known. The rearrangement links TRBV21-1 to TRBJ2-2; the table calls TRBD2, which could not be checked here. TRBV21-1 is a pseudogene. The source is a man between 45 and 60 years old who received an inactivated influenza vaccine. The source material was PBMCs from blood, sampled roughly 5 days after vaccination. The CDR3 loop reads CASQDQKASCNTGELFF. The CDR3 region has the DNA TGTGCCAGCCAGGACCAAAAGGCTAGCTGTAACACCGGGGAGCTGTTTTTT.